Below are 29 T cell receptor beta chains sequenced from a single sample in a study of vaccination and CD4 T cells after COVID-19 (dated by TCRdb to between 2021 and 2023). Explained via the paper, the treatment or condition label denotes: approximately nine-day PBMC culture with coronavirus spike peptide pools or control peptides (ViraFEST assay). The library was prepared using PCR. The sample was run on an Illumina iSeq 100. DNA from cultured CD4+ T cells underwent TCR sequencing with the Oncomine TCR Beta short-read assay at the Johns Hopkins FTIC core. TCRdb reanalyzed the raw reads on its own, using fastp at Q25 for trimming and MiXCR for clone calling, and kept in-frame beta chains. Here each entry gathers all rows of one CDR3 protein and keeps the most common genes and DNA. The sample yields approximately 22,000 distinct CDR3 sequences; roughly 40% were counted once. Together, the top ten hold 15% to 20% of the sample.

These receptors' targets are unknown. The sample consisted of CD4+ T cells from blood, cultured in vitro, taken before SARS-CoV-2 vaccination. These receptors originate from a human donor who received a COVID-19 vaccine.

This clonotype occurred a few times. The chain links TRBV21-1 to TRBJ1-3. TRBV21-1 is deemed a pseudogene. There are 15 residues in the CDR3. This CDR3 is CASTSGDSSGNTIYF. The CDR3 nucleotides are TGTGCCAGCACCTCTGGAGATAGCTCTGGAAACACCATATATTTT.

The chain joins TRBV24-1 to TRBJ2-3; 7 positions match TRBD1. The CDR3 is 16 residues long. Per the germline V gene, CDR1 is KGHDR and CDR2 is SFDVKD. Germline trimming cut 0 bases from V and 5 bases from J; bases unmatched to any gene: 7. The CDR3 nucleotides read TGTGCCACCAGTGATTTGCGGGGACAGAATGAAGATACGCAGTATTTT. Its translation: CATSDLRGQNEDTQYF.

V is TRBV7-9 and J is TRBJ2-5; a possible D gene is TRBD1 (6 bases). The V gene lost 3 bases and the J gene lost 0 bases, with 8 bases spanning the gap. The CDR3 sequence is 14 residues long. The germline V gene encodes CDR1 SEHNR and CDR2 FQNEAQ (reference sequence). The CDR3 loop reads CASSLTGHQETQYF. The DNA of the CDR3 is TGTGCCAGCAGCTTGACAGGACACCAAGAGACCCAGTACTTC.

The genes are TRBV11-3 and TRBJ2-3, with TRBD1 as a possible D gene (6 bases). The CDR3 consists of 14 residues. The ends were cut back, 3 bases at V and 3 bases at J, with 10 bases in the middle. From germline, CDR1 is SGHNT and CDR2 YENEEA. The CDR3 sequence is CASSFRGGTDTQYF. The CDR3 DNA reads as TGTGCCAGCAGCTTCAGGGGCGGAACAGATACGCAGTATTTT.

There are a few counts of this clonotype. V usage is TRBV25-1 and J usage is TRBJ2-3; D assignment may be TRBD1 or TRBD2 (5 bases each). Germline V CDR1 and CDR2: MGHDK, SYGVNS. Trimming stripped 6 bases from V and 2 bases from J, with 21 bases between. The CDR3 contains 17 residues. The CDR3 sequence is CASSPPVFGGATDTQYF. The CDR3 DNA sequence: TGTGCCAGCAGCCCCCCGGTCTTTGGGGGAGCCACAGATACGCAGTATTTT.

V and J are TRBV6-1 and TRBJ1-5; TRBD1 aligns across 7 bases. Trimming took 5 bases from V and 8 from J; bases not matched to a gene: 6. CDR3 length: 13 residues. The V gene's germline CDR1 is MNHNS and CDR2 SASEGT. CDR3 protein: CASSLNRGEPQHF. CDR3 DNA: TGTGCCAGCAGTCTTAACAGGGGAGAGCCCCAGCATTTT.

The rearrangement joins TRBV6-1 to TRBJ1-1; no clear D gene. Germline CDR1 is MNHNS and CDR2 is SASEGT. The CDR3 extends over 12 amino acids. Deletions cut 3 bases from V and 8 bases from J, with 10 bases between. The CDR3 DNA follows: TGTGCCAGCAGTGACAGAGGACTGGAAGCTTTCTTT. As protein: CASSDRGLEAFF.

The genes are TRBV18 and TRBJ2-7, with 8 bases fitting TRBD2. The CDR3 totals 16 residues. V shed 0 bases and J 2 bases; nucleotides not matched to a gene: 6. The germline V gene has CDR1 KGHSH and CDR2 LQKENI. For the CDR3, the DNA is TGTGCCAGCTCACCACCCGTAGCGGGGCGCACCTACGAGCAGTACTTC. Translating it yields CASSPPVAGRTYEQYF.

The chain carries TRBV19 and TRBJ1-2, with D perhaps matching TRBD1 (6 bases). Trimming removed 5 bases at V and 4 bases at J, with 17 bases between. The germline CDR1 and CDR2 sequences are LNHDA and SQIVND (reference sequence). The length of the CDR3 is 15 residues. The CDR3 protein is CASSPSSTGSYGYTF. The DNA for the CDR3 is TGTGCCAGTAGTCCGTCCTCGACAGGTAGCTATGGCTACACCTTC.

The rearrangement uses TRBV21-1 and TRBJ2-2. TRBV21-1 has pseudogene status. There are 15 residues in the CDR3. In nucleotides, the CDR3 is TGTGCCAGCAGCAAAGGGGCACAGAGCCCCGGGGAGCTGTTTTTT. Encoded protein: CASSKGAQSPGELFF.

This rearrangement joins TRBV15 to TRBJ2-1; no definite D call. This CDR3 spans 14 amino acids. Trimming pared 7 bases from V and 10 bases from J, leaving 20 bases between. From germline, CDR1 is LNHNV and CDR2 YYDKDF (reference sequence). CDR3 nucleotide sequence: TGTGCCACCACCCAAAATGAGAACCCTGGGGAGCAGTTCTTC. Amino acid sequence: CATTQNENPGEQFF.

The chain has TRBV11-3 and TRBJ2-7; 10 bases are shared with TRBD2. After removal of 5 bases from V and 6 bases from J, the junction contained 10 bases not matched to a gene. Germline V gene lookup returns CDR1 SGHNT and CDR2 YENEEA. The CDR3 runs to 15 residues. The CDR3 bases are TGTGCCAGCAGCCCAGCCAGAGCGGGGGGGCCCGAGCAGTACTTC. Its protein product is CASSPARAGGPEQYF.

The chain has TRBV10-3 and TRBJ2-1, with 13 positions matching TRBD2. CDR1 is ENHRY, CDR2 SYGVKD, per germline. The CDR3 runs to 15 residues. The V gene end was trimmed by 8 bases and the J gene end by 4 bases; junction bases not matched to a gene: 5. CDR3 loop: CAIRTSGGAYNEQFF. The CDR3 DNA follows: TGTGCCATCCGAACTAGCGGGGGGGCTTACAATGAGCAGTTCTTC.

This clonotype was observed a handful of times. In nucleotides, the CDR3 is TGTGCCAGCGTGCTAATAACCGGGGAGCTGTTTTTT. Its protein is CASVLITGELFF. The chain employs TRBV6-1 and TRBJ2-2, with unresolved D. Germline-derived CDR1 and CDR2 are MNHNS and SASEGT. The CDR3 runs to 12 residues. Trimming took 8 bases from V and 5 from J, leaving 9 bases between them.

The V and J genes are TRBV6-7 and TRBJ2-7, with 10 positions matching TRBD2. TRBV6-7 is an ORF for which the function is uncertain. The J segment lost 0 bases and the V segment lost 5 bases, leaving 4 bases of the junction unmatched. The CDR3 consists of 15 residues. The CDR3 protein is CASSGLAAISYEQYF. CDR3 nucleotides: TGTGCCAGCAGTGGACTAGCGGCCATCTCCTACGAGCAGTACTTC.

The V and J genes are TRBV7-2 and TRBJ1-4, with 7 bases aligning to TRBD1. V was pared by 7 bases and J by 8 bases, with 10 bases of the junction left unmatched. The germline V gene has CDR1 SGHTA and CDR2 FQGNSA. This CDR3 spans 14 amino acids. CDR3 DNA sequence: TGTGCCAGCACCCAGGGGGGGGATGGGGAAAAACTGTTTTTT. This sequence encodes CASTQGGDGEKLFF.

The chain is built from TRBV19 and TRBJ1-2; D perhaps matches TRBD1 (5 bases). CDR1 LNHDA and CDR2 SQIVND come from the germline V gene (reference sequence). Trimming pared 4 bases from V and 1 base from J, leaving 7 bases between. This CDR3 has 13 residues. CDR3 nucleotides: TGTGCCAGTAGTAGGGGCAGTAACTATGGCTACACCTTC. This encodes CASSRGSNYGYTF.

This chain connects TRBV7-8 to TRBJ2-7; D might be TRBD2 (6 bases). The CDR3 sequence is 17 residues long. Germline lookup yields CDR1 SGHVS and CDR2 FQNEAQ. The V gene lost 1 base and the J gene lost 0 bases, with 16 bases spanning the gap. The CDR3 sequence: CASSLDRRRASSYEQYF. The CDR3, as DNA: TGTGCCAGCAGCTTAGACAGAAGGAGGGCAAGCTCCTACGAGCAGTACTTC.

This clonotype was seen more than once but under ten times. The chain links TRBV18 to TRBJ2-3, with D possibly matching TRBD2 (5 bases). Germline V gives CDR1 KGHSH, CDR2 LQKENI. V lost 8 bases, J lost 2 bases, and 14 bases lay in between. The CDR3 is made up of 14 amino acids. CDR3 residues: CASTLSGDTDTQYF. The CDR3 nucleotides read TGTGCCAGCACACTTTCCGGGGACACAGATACGCAGTATTTT.

This clonotype was detected a few times. The chain joins TRBV20-1 to TRBJ1-1; 9 bases are a match to TRBD1. The CDR3 consists of 12 residues. From germline, CDR1 is DFQATT and CDR2 SNEGSKA (reference sequence). Germline trimming cut 3 bases from V and 10 bases from J; bases unmatched to any gene: 6. CDR3 in amino acids: CSASIQGALAFF. The CDR3 DNA follows: TGCAGTGCTAGCATACAGGGGGCTTTAGCTTTCTTT.

The V gene is TRBV6-1, the J gene TRBJ2-2, with 9 bases lining up with TRBD2. Germline V gene lookup returns CDR1 MNHNS and CDR2 SASEGT. The CDR3 spans 15 residues. V lost 10 bases to trimming and J lost 8 bases; unmatched junction nucleotides: 14. For the CDR3, the DNA is TGTGCCACCGGGCCCTGCGGGGGGGCCGGGGGGGAGCTGTTTTTT. This gives the protein CATGPCGGAGGELFF.

The rearrangement uses TRBV27 and TRBJ2-1; D perhaps matches TRBD2 (6 bases). Trimming shortened V by 4 bases and J by 8 bases, and 21 bases separated the two germline ends. The CDR3 runs to 16 residues. In germline, CDR1 is MNHEY, CDR2 SMNVEV (reference sequence). The CDR3 protein is CASSYGSGTGVHEQFF. As DNA, the CDR3 is TGTGCCAGCAGTTACGGGTCGGGGACGGGAGTTCATGAGCAGTTCTTC.

With respect to this clonotype: Relative to the germline gene, one junction end is altered; a read error may explain this. The chain has TRBV19 and TRBJ1-2, with TRBD1 as a possible D gene (5 bases). The CDR3 is made up of 13 amino acids. Germline CDR1 is LNHDA and CDR2 is SQIVND (reference sequence). The CDR3 nucleotides read TGTGCCTGTAGTGGCGACAGAATCTATGGCTACACCTTC. It yields the protein CACSGDRIYGYTF.

This clonotype is categorized as medium-sized. The CDR3 loop reads CASSCRDREGNTEAFF. The CDR3 DNA reads TGTGCCAGCAGCTGCCGGGACAGGGAGGGTAACACTGAAGCTTTCTTT. This chain joins TRBV21-1 and TRBJ1-1; the D call of TRBD1 is as the table states it, not checked on the DNA. TRBV21-1 is classified as a pseudogene. The CDR3 has 16 residues.

This rearrangement joins TRBV27 to TRBJ1-2; possible D gene TRBD1, 6 bases. Between the trimmed V and J ends, which lost 5 bases and 4 bases, there was a span of 17 bases. CDR1 is MNHEY and CDR2 is SMNVEV in the germline V gene (reference sequence). The length of the CDR3 is 15 residues. In DNA form, the CDR3 reads TGTGCCAGCAGTCCTTCTCGGACAGAGCCCTATGGCTACACCTTC. Its translation is CASSPSRTEPYGYTF.

V is TRBV7-3 and J is TRBJ2-4; the match to TRBD2 covers 11 bases. Germline V lookup: CDR1 SGHTA, CDR2 FQGTGA. Germline trimming cut 5 bases from V and 1 base from J; bases unmatched to any gene: 4. The CDR3 is 16 amino acids. CDR3 amino acids: CASSAPSGGAKNIQYF. The CDR3 DNA sequence: TGTGCCAGCAGCGCCCCTAGCGGGGGGGCCAAAAACATTCAGTACTTC. Full variable domain (outside the CDR3, taken from reference TRBV7-3 and TRBJ2-4): GAGVSQTPSNKVTEKGKYVELRCDPISGHTALYWYRQSLGQGPEFLIYFQGTGAADDSGLPNDRFFAVRPEGSVSTLKIQRTERGDSAVYLCASSAPSGGAKNIQYFGAGTRLSVL.

This clonotype was detected only a few times. J is TRBJ2-5 and V is TRBV7-6, with D possibly matching TRBD1 (5 bases). This CDR3 comprises 15 residues. Germline V lookup: CDR1 SGHVS, CDR2 FNYEAQ. With 5 bases removed from V and 3 bases from J, the gap between germline ends came to 16 bases. The CDR3 DNA is TGTGCCAGCAGCGCCGCTGGGGCCTACGAAGAGACCCAGTACTTC. Translating gives CASSAAGAYEETQYF.

The chain combines TRBV25-1 with TRBJ1-3; D not certain. The V gene's germline CDR1 is MGHDK and CDR2 SYGVNS. The CDR3 is made up of 15 amino acids. The ends were cut back, 4 bases at V and 0 bases at J, with 10 bases in the middle. The CDR3: CASSGGRISGNTIYF. The CDR3 bases are TGTGCCAGCAGTGGAGGACGGATCTCTGGAAACACCATATATTTT.

The V call is TRBV7-8, the J call TRBJ1-3, with unresolved D. The CDR3 is 13 residues long. Trimming removed 1 base from V and 10 bases from J, with 11 bases in between. Germline CDR1 SGHVS, CDR2 FQNEAQ. The chain's CDR3 is CASSLDEDYTIYF. The CDR3 DNA reads as TGTGCCAGCAGCTTAGATGAGGACTATACCATATATTTT.